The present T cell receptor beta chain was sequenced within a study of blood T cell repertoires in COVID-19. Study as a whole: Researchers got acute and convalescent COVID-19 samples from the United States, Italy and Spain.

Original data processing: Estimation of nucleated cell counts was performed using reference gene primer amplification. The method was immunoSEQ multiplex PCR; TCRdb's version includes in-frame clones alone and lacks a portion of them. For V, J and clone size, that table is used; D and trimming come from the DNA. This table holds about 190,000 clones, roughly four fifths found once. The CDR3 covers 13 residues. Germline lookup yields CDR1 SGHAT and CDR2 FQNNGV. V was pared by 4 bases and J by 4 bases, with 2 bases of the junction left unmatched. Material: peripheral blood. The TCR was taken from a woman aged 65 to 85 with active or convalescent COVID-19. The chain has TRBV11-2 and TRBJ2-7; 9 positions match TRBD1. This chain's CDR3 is CASSYGQGYEQYF. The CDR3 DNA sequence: TGTGCCAGCAGCTACGGACAGGGGTACGAGCAGTACTTC.